This TCR beta chain was profiled in a study of spatial heterogeneity in lung cancer. The study's findings and limits: Tumor mutation counts were tracked by expanded intratumoral alpha and beta TCR counts.

This clonotype was picked up many times. The antigen remains undetermined. Time point denoted: sample taken at primary tumor resection. TCRdb used MiXCR to reprocess the 5' RACE reads, holding one entry per CDR3 protein. Among some 10,000 distinct CDR3 sequences listed, around 5% were seen once. The ends were cut back, 2 bases at V and 0 bases at J, with 4 bases in the middle. Germline CDR1 MNHEY, CDR2 SMNVEV (reference sequence). The CDR3 is made up of 13 amino acids. The sequencing used lung tumor tissue, collected at surgery. The receptor was derived from a female donor with early-stage non-small cell lung cancer. V gene TRBV27 combines with J gene TRBJ1-1, with D hard to call. For the CDR3, the DNA is TGTGCCAGCAGTTTAATGATGAACACTGAAGCTTTCTTT. Translated, it gives CASSLMMNTEAFF.